A selection of T cell receptor beta chains follows, all from one sample in a study of T cells in Graves' hyperthyroidism and ophthalmopathy. TCRdb recomputed calls from the multiplex PCR reads with MiXCR, one row per CDR3 protein. The sample includes approximately 740,000 distinct CDR3 sequences, around 13% of them seen just once. Material: blood. Receptors originate from a woman between 18 and 29 years old with Graves' hyperthyroidism. The CDR3 runs from the conserved cysteine through the conserved F or W. D genes are given only for firm matches. Rows give clone size only sometimes, using once, few, many, or a class for an expanded clone.

V: TRBV20-1; size: many; D: .; J: TRBJ1-4; CDR3: CSARDPRIDATNEKLFF; DNA: TGCAGTGCTAGAGATCCCCGAATAGATGCAACTAATGAAAAACTGTTTTTT
V: TRBV20-1; size: .; D: .; J: TRBJ2-3; CDR3: CSARVGGLTDTQYF; DNA: TGCAGTGCTAGAGTGGGAGGCCTCACAGATACGCAGTATTTT
V: TRBV10-2; size: .; D: .; J: TRBJ2-1; CDR3: CASGRAGGTYNEQFF; DNA: TGCGCCAGCGGAAGGGCTGGCGGGACCTACAATGAGCAGTTCTTC
V: TRBV24-1; size: .; D: .; J: TRBJ1-1; CDR3: CATSDRKMNTEAFF; DNA: TGTGCCACCAGTGACCGGAAGATGAACACTGAAGCTTTCTTT
V: TRBV12-3/TRBV12-4; size: .; D: TRBD2; J: TRBJ2-7; CDR3: CASSRKGEGTWREGHYEQYF; DNA: TGTGCCAGCAGTCGTAAAGGGGAGGGGACGTGGCGGGAGGGCCATTACGAGCAGTACTTC
V: TRBV13; size: once; D: TRBD1; J: TRBJ1-1; CDR3: CASSSGQGMATEAFF; DNA: TGTGCCAGCAGCTCAGGACAGGGCATGGCCACTGAAGCTTTCTTT
V: TRBV2; size: .; D: .; J: TRBJ2-7; CDR3: CASSPFDVGAIHEQYF; DNA: TGTGCCAGCAGTCCCTTCGACGTCGGGGCGATCCACGAGCAGTACTTC
V: TRBV6-1; size: many; D: TRBD2; J: TRBJ2-2; CDR3: CASEIAGDGTGELFF; DNA: TGTGCCAGTGAAATAGCGGGAGATGGCACCGGGGAGCTGTTTTTT
V: TRBV20-1; size: many; D: TRBD2; J: TRBJ2-1; CDR3: CSASHAGGVNEQFF; DNA: TGCAGTGCTAGTCATGCGGGAGGAGTCAATGAGCAGTTCTTC
V: TRBV28; size: many; D: TRBD2; J: TRBJ2-7; CDR3: CASSQSGRLGEQYF; DNA: TGTGCCAGCAGCCAAAGCGGGAGATTGGGGGAGCAGTACTTC
V: TRBV11-2; size: many; D: TRBD1; J: TRBJ1-2; CDR3: CASSYEGQPGYTF; DNA: TGTGCCAGCAGCTACGAGGGACAGCCTGGCTACACCTTC
V: TRBV18; size: many; D: .; J: TRBJ2-2; CDR3: CASSPQTNTGELFF; DNA: TGTGCCAGCTCACCACAGACTAACACCGGGGAGCTGTTTTTT
V: TRBV19; size: few; D: .; J: TRBJ2-1; CDR3: CASSIAGVYYNEQFF; DNA: TGTGCCAGTAGTATAGCCGGAGTTTACTACAATGAGCAGTTCTTC
V: TRBV20-1; size: many; D: .; J: TRBJ2-1; CDR3: CSASSVDSDEQFF; DNA: TGCAGTGCTAGTTCGGTAGATTCGGATGAGCAGTTCTTC
V: TRBV6-2/TRBV6-3; size: many; D: .; J: TRBJ1-1; CDR3: CASSPNYLLTPLRSTEAFF; DNA: TGTGCCAGCAGTCCCAATTACTTACTGACACCTCTGAGGAGCACTGAAGCTTTCTTT
V: TRBV6-2/TRBV6-3; size: few; D: .; J: TRBJ2-1; CDR3: CASSPQPGPEQFF; DNA: TGTGCCAGCAGCCCACAGCCGGGACCCGAGCAGTTCTTC
V: TRBV6-5; size: .; D: .; J: TRBJ1-2; CDR3: CASSYSTQGMLNYGYTF; DNA: TGTGCCAGCAGTTACTCGACCCAGGGGATGCTGAACTATGGCTACACCTTC
V: TRBV29-1; size: few; D: TRBD1; J: TRBJ1-3; CDR3: CSVGRQGASGNTIYF; DNA: TGCAGCGTCGGTAGACAGGGGGCTAGTGGAAACACCATATATTTT
V: TRBV6-1; size: many; D: TRBD2; J: TRBJ2-7; CDR3: CAGRLAGSYEQYF; DNA: TGTGCCGGGAGACTAGCGGGGTCCTACGAGCAGTACTTC
V: TRBV2; size: many; D: .; J: TRBJ1-1; CDR3: CASSATGKTEAFF; DNA: TGTGCCAGCAGTGCCACAGGGAAAACTGAAGCTTTCTTT
V: TRBV3-1; size: many; D: .; J: TRBJ2-3; CDR3: CASSQDQLSTDTQYF; DNA: TGTGCCAGCAGCCAGGATCAACTTAGCACAGATACGCAGTATTTT
V: TRBV24-1; size: few; D: TRBD1; J: TRBJ1-2; CDR3: CATSDGQGATYGYTF; DNA: TGTGCCACCAGTGATGGACAGGGGGCGACCTATGGCTACACCTTC
V: TRBV29-1; size: .; D: TRBD2; J: TRBJ2-1; CDR3: CSGGLAGYNEQFF; DNA: TGCAGCGGGGGACTAGCGGGATACAATGAGCAGTTCTTC
V: TRBV20-1; size: many; D: TRBD2; J: TRBJ2-7; CDR3: CSAKPGLALYEQYF; DNA: TGCAGTGCCAAACCGGGACTAGCGCTCTACGAGCAGTACTTC
V: TRBV27; size: many; D: .; J: TRBJ2-3; CDR3: CASSFDSRLGNTDTQYF; DNA: TGTGCCAGCAGTTTTGACTCGCGGCTTGGCAACACAGATACGCAGTATTTT
V: TRBV24-1; size: many; D: .; J: TRBJ2-7; CDR3: CATSERGHEQYF; DNA: TGTGCCACCAGTGAAAGGGGCCACGAGCAGTACTTC
V: TRBV28; size: .; D: .; J: TRBJ2-2; CDR3: CASSTSGMNTGELFF; DNA: TGTGCCAGCAGTACCTCCGGGATGAACACCGGGGAGCTGTTTTTT
V: TRBV6-2/TRBV6-3; size: once; D: .; J: TRBJ2-7; CDR3: CASSSRRQNEQYF; DNA: TGTGCCAGCAGTTCTCGCAGACAGAACGAGCAGTACTTC
V: TRBV7-9; size: .; D: .; J: TRBJ2-1; CDR3: CASSPPVSSSYNEQFF; DNA: TGTGCCAGCAGCCCCCCGGTTTCGAGCTCCTACAATGAGCAGTTCTTC
V: TRBV5-1; size: many; D: TRBD1; J: TRBJ1-1; CDR3: CASKQGASTEAFF; DNA: TGCGCCAGCAAGCAGGGGGCCAGCACTGAAGCTTTCTTT
V: TRBV28; size: .; D: TRBD2; J: TRBJ2-1; CDR3: CASSQRGLAGGLDEQFF; DNA: TGTGCCAGCAGCCAACGCGGACTAGCGGGAGGACTCGATGAGCAGTTCTTC
V: TRBV12-3/TRBV12-4; size: .; D: TRBD1; J: TRBJ1-6; CDR3: CASSSFRRGTGVSPLHF; DNA: TGTGCCAGCAGTTCCTTTAGACGCGGGACAGGGGTTTCACCCCTCCACTTT
V: TRBV10-3; size: many; D: .; J: TRBJ2-5; CDR3: CAISVDKSWETQYF; DNA: TGTGCCATCAGTGTAGACAAGTCATGGGAGACCCAGTACTTC
V: TRBV30; size: many; D: .; J: TRBJ1-1; CDR3: CAWSVGQSQAFF; DNA: TGTGCCTGGAGTGTAGGACAGTCCCAAGCTTTCTTT
V: TRBV6-1; size: many; D: .; J: TRBJ2-7; CDR3: CASSDRGLTLNYEQYF; DNA: TGTGCCAGCTCTGACAGGGGACTAACCTTGAACTACGAGCAGTACTTC
V: TRBV11-2; size: .; D: .; J: TRBJ2-2; CDR3: CASSPPGGLNGELFF; DNA: TGTGCCAGCAGCCCCCCTGGAGGCTTAAACGGGGAGCTGTTTTTT
V: TRBV6-2/TRBV6-3; size: few; D: .; J: TRBJ2-1; CDR3: CASKTLAVTPYNEQFF; DNA: TGTGCCAGCAAAACCCTGGCAGTTACCCCCTACAATGAGCAGTTCTTC
V: TRBV19; size: .; D: .; J: TRBJ2-1; CDR3: CASSEGQGNNEQFF; DNA: TGTGCCAGTTCCGAGGGCCAGGGAAACAATGAGCAGTTCTTC
V: TRBV6-2/TRBV6-3; size: .; D: TRBD2; J: TRBJ2-1; CDR3: CASGLAEYNEQFF; DNA: TGTGCCAGCGGACTAGCGGAATACAATGAGCAGTTCTTC
V: TRBV3-1; size: many; D: TRBD1; J: TRBJ1-6; CDR3: CASSQLGGPAPLHF; DNA: TGTGCCAGCAGCCAACTAGGGGGCCCGGCACCCCTCCACTTT
V: TRBV13; size: many; D: .; J: TRBJ2-1; CDR3: CASSFRGTYNEQFF; DNA: TGTGCCAGCAGCTTCCGGGGAACCTACAATGAGCAGTTCTTC
V: TRBV10-3; size: .; D: TRBD1; J: TRBJ2-1; CDR3: CAIMMGQGYNEQFF; DNA: TGTGCCATCATGATGGGACAGGGATACAATGAGCAGTTCTTC
V: TRBV5-1; size: few; D: .; J: TRBJ2-7; CDR3: CASSLEVVQGGYEQYF; DNA: TGCGCCAGCAGCTTGGAAGTCGTGCAAGGGGGATACGAGCAGTACTTC
V: TRBV20-1; size: .; D: TRBD2; J: TRBJ2-4; CDR3: CSAQLRTSGPAAKNIQYF; DNA: TGCAGTGCTCAGCTCAGGACTAGCGGACCTGCTGCCAAAAACATTCAGTACTTC
V: TRBV7-9; size: many; D: TRBD2; J: TRBJ2-7; CDR3: CASSPGTSGSSHYYEQYF; DNA: TGTGCCAGCAGCCCAGGGACTAGCGGGAGCTCCCATTACTACGAGCAGTACTTC
V: TRBV19; size: few; D: .; J: TRBJ1-2; CDR3: CASSPRAQGGYRGYGYTF; DNA: TGTGCCAGCTCCCCCCGGGCCCAAGGGGGTTACCGGGGCTATGGCTACACCTTC
V: TRBV20-1; size: .; D: TRBD1; J: TRBJ1-1; CDR3: CSARTGGAGEAFF; DNA: TGCAGTGCTCGGACAGGGGGCGCCGGTGAAGCTTTCTTT
V: TRBV9; size: few; D: TRBD1; J: TRBJ2-7; CDR3: CARTKQGAREQYF; DNA: TGTGCCAGGACGAAACAGGGGGCAAGAGAGCAGTACTTC
V: TRBV12-3/TRBV12-4; size: many; D: TRBD2; J: TRBJ2-1; CDR3: CASSSRGENNEQFF; DNA: TGTGCCAGCAGTTCCCGGGGGGAAAACAATGAGCAGTTCTTC
V: TRBV5-1; size: .; D: .; J: TRBJ2-4; CDR3: CASSPMRGSDIQYF; DNA: TGCGCCAGCAGCCCGATGAGGGGGTCGGACATTCAGTACTTC
V: TRBV12-3/TRBV12-4; size: .; D: .; J: TRBJ1-2; CDR3: CASRDYSGNYGYTF; DNA: TGTGCCAGCAGGGACTATTCAGGGAACTATGGCTACACCTTC
V: TRBV20-1; size: many; D: TRBD2; J: TRBJ2-3; CDR3: CSATSSGSYTDTQYF; DNA: TGCAGTGCTACCTCGAGCGGGAGCTACACAGATACGCAGTATTTT
V: TRBV30; size: .; D: .; J: TRBJ2-2; CDR3: CAWMAGTGELFF; DNA: TGTGCCTGGATGGCGGGAACCGGGGAGCTGTTTTTT
V: TRBV24-1; size: .; D: .; J: TRBJ1-1; CDR3: CATSDANFPRAFF; DNA: TGTGCCACCAGTGACGCGAACTTCCCTCGAGCTTTCTTT
V: TRBV7-2; size: many; D: TRBD1; J: TRBJ2-3; CDR3: CASSLGTGGNTDTQYF; DNA: TGTGCCAGCAGCTTAGGGACAGGGGGAAACACAGATACGCAGTATTTT
V: TRBV4-1; size: many; D: TRBD2; J: TRBJ2-1; CDR3: CASSQIRDYPYNEQFF; DNA: TGCGCCAGCAGCCAAATCCGGGACTATCCCTACAATGAGCAGTTCTTC